The following is a T cell receptor beta chain sequence with its context. In the study's own analysis: It was from reference gene primer amplification that nucleated cell counts were estimated. Here immunoSEQ multiplex PCR was the method, and the copy in TCRdb shows in-frame clones only, minus some. Clone size and the V and J calls come from that table; the DNA yielded D and trimming. The data show just under 95,000 clones, with roughly 80% seen just once and roughly 19% held by the top ten. This sample stems from a study of blood T cell repertoires in COVID-19. V lost 6 bases and J lost 3; bases outside the gene matches: 6. Germline V gene sequence: CDR1 SQVTM, CDR2 ANQGSEA. This CDR3 comprises 14 residues.

Input material: peripheral blood. The V and J genes are TRBV29-1 and TRBJ2-7; the match to TRBD2 covers 12 bases. This receptor was obtained from a human donor in a cohort sampled during active COVID-19. The CDR3 protein is CSVLGLAGLYEQYF. The DNA of the CDR3 is TGCAGCGTCCTCGGACTAGCGGGACTCTACGAGCAGTACTTC.